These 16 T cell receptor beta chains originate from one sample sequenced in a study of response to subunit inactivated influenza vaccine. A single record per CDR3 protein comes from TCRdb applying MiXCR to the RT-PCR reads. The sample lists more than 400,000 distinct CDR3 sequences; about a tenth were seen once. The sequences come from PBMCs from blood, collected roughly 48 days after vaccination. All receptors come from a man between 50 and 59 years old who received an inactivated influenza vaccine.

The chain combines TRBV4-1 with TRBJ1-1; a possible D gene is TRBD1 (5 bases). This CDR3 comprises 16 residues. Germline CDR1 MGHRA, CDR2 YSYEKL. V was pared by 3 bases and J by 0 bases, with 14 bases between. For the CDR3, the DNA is TGCGCCAGCAGCCACCGAAGGGGCGAGCTGAACACTGAAGCTTTCTTT. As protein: CASSHRRGELNTEAFF.

The CDR3 loop is CASSPTGTTTGELFF. The CDR3 DNA reads as TGTGCCAGCAGCCCTACCGGGACTACCACCGGGGAGCTGTTTTTT. The chain joins TRBV11-3 to TRBJ2-2; 7 bases are shared with TRBD2. V lost 5 bases and J lost 4; bases outside the gene matches: 7. The CDR3 has 15 residues. Germline V gives CDR1 SGHNT, CDR2 YENEEA.

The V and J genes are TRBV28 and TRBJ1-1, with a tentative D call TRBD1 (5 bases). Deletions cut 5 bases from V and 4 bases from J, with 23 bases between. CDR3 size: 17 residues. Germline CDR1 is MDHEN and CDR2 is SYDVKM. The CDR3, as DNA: TGTGCCAGCAGTACAAACTCCGCGTGGGGGATTAGCACTGAAGCTTTCTTT. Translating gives CASSTNSAWGISTEAFF. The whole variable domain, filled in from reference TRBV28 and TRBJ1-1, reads DVKVTQSSRYLVKRTGEKVFLECVQDMDHENMFWYRQDPGLGLRLIYFSYDVKMKEKGDIPEGYSVSREKKERFSLILESASTNQTSMYLCASSTNSAWGISTEAFFGQGTRLTVV.

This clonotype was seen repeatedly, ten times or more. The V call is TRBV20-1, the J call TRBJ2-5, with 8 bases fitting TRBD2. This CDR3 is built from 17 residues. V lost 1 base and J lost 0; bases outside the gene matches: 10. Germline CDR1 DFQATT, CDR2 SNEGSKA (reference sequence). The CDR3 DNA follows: TGCAGTGCTAGAGGGTTAGCGGGGACGCCGTACCAAGAGACCCAGTACTTC. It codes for CSARGLAGTPYQETQYF.

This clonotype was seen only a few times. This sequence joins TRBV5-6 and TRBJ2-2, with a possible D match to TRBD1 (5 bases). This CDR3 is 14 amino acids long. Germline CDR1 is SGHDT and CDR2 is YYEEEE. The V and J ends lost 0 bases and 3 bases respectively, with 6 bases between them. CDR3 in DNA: TGTGCCAGCAGCTTGGAACAGGACACCGGGGAGCTGTTTTTT. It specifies CASSLEQDTGELFF.

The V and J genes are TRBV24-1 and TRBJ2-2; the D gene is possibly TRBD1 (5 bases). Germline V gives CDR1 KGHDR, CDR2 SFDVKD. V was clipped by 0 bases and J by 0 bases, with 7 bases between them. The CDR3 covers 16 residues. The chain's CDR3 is CATSDLAGTNTGELFF. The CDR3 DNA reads TGTGCCACCAGTGATTTGGCAGGGACGAACACCGGGGAGCTGTTTTTT.

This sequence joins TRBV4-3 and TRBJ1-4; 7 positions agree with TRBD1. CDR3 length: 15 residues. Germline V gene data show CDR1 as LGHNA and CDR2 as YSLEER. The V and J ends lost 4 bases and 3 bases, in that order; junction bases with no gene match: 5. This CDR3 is CASSRNRGPNEKLFF. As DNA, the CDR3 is TGCGCCAGCAGCCGCAACAGGGGACCTAATGAAAAACTGTTTTTT.

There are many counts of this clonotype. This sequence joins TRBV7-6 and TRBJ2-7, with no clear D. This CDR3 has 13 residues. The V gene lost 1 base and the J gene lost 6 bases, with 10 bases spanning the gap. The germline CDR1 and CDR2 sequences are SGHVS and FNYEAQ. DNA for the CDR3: TGTGCCAGCAGCTTAGTATTAGCCGGCGAGCAGTACTTC. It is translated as CASSLVLAGEQYF.

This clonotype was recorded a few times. In nucleotides, the CDR3 is TGTGCCAGCAGTTACTCTGGGGGGACCGAGCAGTACTTC. Translating gives CASSYSGGTEQYF. The chain combines TRBV6-5 with TRBJ2-7; weak D call: TRBD2 (6 bases). The CDR3 is made up of 13 amino acids. V shed 0 bases and J shed 6 bases, with 9 bases lying between them. From germline, CDR1 is MNHEY and CDR2 SVGAGI.

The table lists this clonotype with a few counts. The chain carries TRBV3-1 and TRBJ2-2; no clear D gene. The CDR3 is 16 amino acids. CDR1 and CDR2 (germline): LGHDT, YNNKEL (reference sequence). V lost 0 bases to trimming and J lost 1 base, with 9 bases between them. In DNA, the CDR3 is TGTGCCAGCAGCCAAGAACGACTTAGGAACACCGGGGAGCTGTTTTTT. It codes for CASSQERLRNTGELFF.

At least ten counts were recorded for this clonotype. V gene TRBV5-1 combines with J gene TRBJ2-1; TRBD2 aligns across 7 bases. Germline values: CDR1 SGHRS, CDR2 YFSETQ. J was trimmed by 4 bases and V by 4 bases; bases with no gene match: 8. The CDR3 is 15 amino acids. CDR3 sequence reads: CASSPSGGRYNEQFF. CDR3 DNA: TGCGCCAGCAGCCCCTCGGGCGGGAGATACAATGAGCAGTTCTTC.

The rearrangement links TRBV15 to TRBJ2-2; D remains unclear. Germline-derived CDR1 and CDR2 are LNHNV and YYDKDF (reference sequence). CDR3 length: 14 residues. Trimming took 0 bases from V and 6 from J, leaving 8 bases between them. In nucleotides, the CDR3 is TGTGCCACCAGCAGAGATCTATTAGCCGGGGAGCTGTTTTTT. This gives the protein CATSRDLLAGELFF.

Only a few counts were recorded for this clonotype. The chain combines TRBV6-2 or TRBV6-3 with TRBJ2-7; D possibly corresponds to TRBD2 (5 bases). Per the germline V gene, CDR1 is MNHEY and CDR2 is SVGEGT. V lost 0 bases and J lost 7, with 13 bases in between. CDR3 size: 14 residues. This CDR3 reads CASSYSASTGEQYF. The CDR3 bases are TGTGCCAGCAGTTACTCGGCTAGCACGGGGGAGCAGTACTTC.

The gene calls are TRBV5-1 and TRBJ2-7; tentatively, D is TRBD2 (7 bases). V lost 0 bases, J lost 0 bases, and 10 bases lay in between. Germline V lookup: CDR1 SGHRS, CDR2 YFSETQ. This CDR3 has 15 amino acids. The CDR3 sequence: CASSLEGGGSYEQYF. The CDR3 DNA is TGCGCCAGCAGCTTGGAAGGGGGGGGCTCCTACGAGCAGTACTTC.

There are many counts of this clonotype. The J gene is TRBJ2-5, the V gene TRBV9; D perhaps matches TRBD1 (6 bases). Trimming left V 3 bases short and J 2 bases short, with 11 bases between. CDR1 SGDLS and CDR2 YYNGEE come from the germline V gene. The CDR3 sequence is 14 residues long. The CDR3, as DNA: TGTGCCAGCAGCGGTGGACAGATACAAGAGACCCAGTACTTC. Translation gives CASSGGQIQETQYF.

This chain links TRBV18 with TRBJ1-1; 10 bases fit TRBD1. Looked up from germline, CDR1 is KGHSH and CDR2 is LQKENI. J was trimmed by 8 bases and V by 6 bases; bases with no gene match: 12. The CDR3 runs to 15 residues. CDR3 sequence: CASSRQGADVTEAFF. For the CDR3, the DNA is TGTGCCAGCTCGAGACAGGGGGCGGATGTGACAGAAGCTTTCTTT.